Below are 6 T cell receptor beta chains sequenced from a single sample in a study of blood T cell repertoires in COVID-19. Profiling relied on immunoSEQ multiplex PCR, and the TCRdb table lists in-frame clones only, not all of them. The repertoire holds about 230,000 clones, with roughly 85% as singletons. Sequences were obtained from peripheral blood. The receptors were gathered from a woman aged 70-85 years with active or convalescent COVID-19.

V and J are TRBV7-2 and TRBJ1-4; the match to TRBD1 covers 9 bases. The V gene end was trimmed by 2 bases and the J gene end by 12 bases; junction bases not matched to a gene: 4. The CDR3 is 13 residues long. Germline loops: CDR1 SGHTA, CDR2 FQGNSA. The CDR3 DNA is TGTGCCAGCAGCTTAAACAGGGGGCCAGAACTGTTTTTT. It specifies CASSLNRGPELFF. Complete variable domain (other parts from reference TRBV7-2 and TRBJ1-4): GAGVSQSPSNKVTEKGKDVELRCDPISGHTALYWYRQSLGQGLEFLIYFQGNSAPDKSGLPSDRFSAERTGGSVSTLTIQRTQQEDSAVYLCASSLNRGPELFFGSGTQLSVL.

This clone has just a few counts. The rearrangement uses TRBV2 and TRBJ1-5; D uncertain. With 6 bases removed from V and 5 bases from J, the gap between germline ends came to 8 bases. The germline V gene encodes CDR1 SNHLY and CDR2 FYNNEI. This CDR3 is 12 amino acids long. CDR3 sequence: CASSPRDQPQHF. The CDR3 nucleotides are TGTGCCAGCAGCCCCCGTGATCAGCCCCAGCATTTT.

This chain connects TRBV3-1 (or the pseudogene TRBV3-2) to TRBJ2-1, with TRBD2 matching 10 bases. The length of the CDR3 is 17 residues. Germline CDR1 is LGHDT and CDR2 is YNNKEL (reference sequence). The ends lost 6 bases at V and 0 bases at J; junction bases unmatched: 8. Written as DNA, the CDR3 is TGTGCCAGCAGACCCGGACTAGCGGCTAGCTCCTACAATGAGCAGTTCTTC. It specifies CASRPGLAASSYNEQFF.

Note on this clone: Mismatch with germline at one junction end may stem from a read error. The chain joins TRBV6-5 to TRBJ2-3; possibly TRBD2 for D (6 bases). This CDR3 comprises 12 residues. CDR1 is MNHEY and CDR2 is SVGAGI in the germline V gene. CDR3 nucleotides: TGTGCCAGCATTTACCGGGACTCCAAACCCAATTTT. Its translation: CASIYRDSKPNF.

This chain uses TRBV10-2 with TRBJ2-1; TRBD2 agrees at 11 bases. V lost 7 bases to trimming and J lost 10 bases; unmatched junction nucleotides: 12. Germline-derived CDR1 and CDR2 are WSHSY and SAAADI. The CDR3 runs 15 residues. The CDR3 nucleotides read TGCGCCAGCACCTCCCGACTAGCGGGAAAGACCGAGCAGTTCTTC. Translated, it gives CASTSRLAGKTEQFF.

The V gene is TRBV10-3, the J gene TRBJ2-3, with unresolved D. V was trimmed by 4 bases and J by 1 base, leaving 9 bases between them. This CDR3 comprises 14 residues. In germline, CDR1 is ENHRY, CDR2 SYGVKD. The DNA for the CDR3 is TGTGCCATCAGTGCCGGGTCGGGCACAGATACGCAGTATTTT. Its translation: CAISAGSGTDTQYF.